One and the same sample provided the 18 T cell receptor beta chains below, sequenced in a study of T-cell memory formation after mild COVID-19. TCRdb re-derived calls from the 5' RACE reads in MiXCR, one entry per CDR3 protein. The sample holds 470,000 or so distinct CDR3 sequences; nearly 25% are singletons and the top ten take around an eighth. Sequencing used PBMCs or a T cell subset sorted from them (not recorded which). The receptors shown here come from an adult woman who had mild COVID-19 (a few samples of this study predate the infection). Cell type and time point are not known.

V and J are TRBV7-6 and TRBJ1-1; no reliable D call. CDR3 size: 15 residues. The germline V and J ends were trimmed by 5 bases and 2 bases, with 15 bases remaining between them. CDR1 and CDR2 from the germline V gene are SGHVS and FNYEAQ. The DNA for the CDR3 is TGTGCCAGCAGCAGACTTGGAGGTGCCAACACTGAAGCTTTCTTT. This gives the protein CASSRLGGANTEAFF.

This clonotype was observed a few times. The rearrangement uses TRBV11-1 and TRBJ2-6, with D maybe TRBD1 (5 bases). Germline CDR1 and CDR2: SGHAT and FQDESV (reference sequence). V lost 5 bases, J lost 0 bases, and 11 bases lay in between. The CDR3 contains 16 residues. The CDR3 DNA reads TGTGCCAGCAGCCGTCAGGGTTCCTCTGGGGCCAACGTCCTGACTTTC. Translating it yields CASSRQGSSGANVLTF.

The chain links TRBV18 to TRBJ1-2; 8 nucleotides match TRBD1. After removal of 0 bases from V and 7 bases from J, the junction contained 10 bases not matched to a gene. The CDR3 sequence is 16 residues long. Germline values: CDR1 KGHSH, CDR2 LQKENI. Written as DNA, the CDR3 is TGTGCCAGCTCACCACCGTCGTTGGGACAGGAGGGTGGCTACACCTTC. It specifies CASSPPSLGQEGGYTF.

In its sample, this clonotype was seen a few times. The chain employs TRBV20-1 and TRBJ1-5; 11 bases agree with TRBD1. Germline-derived CDR1 and CDR2 are DFQATT and SNEGSKA (reference sequence). This CDR3 comprises 16 residues. Unmatched junction bases numbered 5, after V lost 0 bases and J lost 4 bases. CDR3 protein: CSARDKGQGENQPQHF. The CDR3 nucleotides read TGCAGTGCTAGAGATAAGGGACAGGGGGAGAATCAGCCCCAGCATTTT.

The chain has TRBV24-1 and TRBJ2-1; 8 bases are shared with TRBD2. Germline CDR1 KGHDR, CDR2 SFDVKD. With V trimmed by 3 bases and J by 4 bases, 7 bases remained unmatched. The CDR3 is 16 residues long. The CDR3 nucleotides are TGTGCCACCAGTGATCCTCTAGCGGGCGGATACAATGAGCAGTTCTTC. It is translated as CATSDPLAGGYNEQFF.

CDR3 sequence reads: CASSLDAGGNQPQHF. The CDR3 nucleotides are TGTGCCAGCAGTTTAGACGCCGGGGGCAATCAGCCCCAGCATTTT. The chain carries TRBV12-3 or TRBV12-4 and TRBJ1-5; D call uncertain. The length of the CDR3 is 15 residues. Trimming removed 1 base at V and 2 bases at J, with 9 bases between.

This clonotype has more than one count but fewer than ten. The chain recombines TRBV5-1 with TRBJ2-7, with TRBD1 matching over 8 bases. The CDR3 sequence is 14 residues long. CDR1 is SGHRS, CDR2 YFSETQ, per germline. Germline trimming cut 6 bases from V and 4 bases from J; bases unmatched to any gene: 9. This CDR3 is CASNPDRAQYEQYF. Written as DNA, the CDR3 is TGCGCCAGCAACCCGGACAGGGCTCAGTACGAGCAGTACTTC.

CDR3 residues: CASSYRPREGDGYTF. CDR3 nucleotide sequence: TGTGCCAGCAGTTACCGCCCCAGGGAAGGGGATGGCTACACCTTC. The chain has TRBV6-5 and TRBJ1-2, with a tentative D call TRBD1 (5 bases). CDR3 size: 15 residues. Trimming removed 2 bases at V and 6 bases at J, with 16 bases between. Germline values: CDR1 MNHEY, CDR2 SVGAGI.

The gene calls are TRBV24-1 and TRBJ2-5; the D gene is possibly TRBD2 (5 bases). The CDR3 consists of 14 residues. Germline CDR1 KGHDR, CDR2 SFDVKD. Trimming removed 4 bases from V and 5 bases from J, with 13 bases in between. CDR3 sequence reads: CATSDQREWETQYF. In DNA, the CDR3 is TGTGCCACCAGTGACCAAAGGGAGTGGGAGACCCAGTACTTC.

V gene TRBV27 combines with J gene TRBJ2-5, with TRBD2 matching 10 bases. CDR1 is MNHEY and CDR2 is SMNVEV in the germline V gene (reference sequence). Trimming cost V 5 bases and J 6 bases; bases outside gene matches: 12. CDR3 length: 16 residues. The CDR3 reads CASSGSVSGGFKTQYF. As DNA, the CDR3 is TGTGCCAGCAGTGGTTCGGTTAGCGGGGGGTTTAAGACCCAGTACTTC.

The chain uses TRBV27 and TRBJ2-3, with a weak D call TRBD1 (6 bases). Trimming stripped 8 bases from V and 4 bases from J, with 16 bases between. The CDR3 is 14 amino acids. CDR1 and CDR2 (germline): MNHEY, SMNVEV (reference sequence). The CDR3 loop reads CASRSWTASDTQYF. CDR3 DNA sequence: TGTGCCAGCCGCTCTTGGACAGCCTCAGATACGCAGTATTTT.

A few counts support this clonotype. V gene TRBV21-1 combines with J gene TRBJ2-5; TRBD1 was called by the table and not checked on the DNA. TRBV21-1 is deemed a pseudogene. The CDR3 totals 14 residues. Here the CDR3 DNA reads TGTGCCAGTCCCCTCTCGGAGTGCGAAGAGACCCAGTACTTC. Its translation is CASPLSECEETQYF.

This clonotype has a handful of counts. V and J are TRBV4-1 and TRBJ1-3; 8 bases map to TRBD1. The J segment lost 4 bases and the V segment lost 4 bases, leaving 3 bases of the junction unmatched. The CDR3 contains 14 residues. CDR1 and CDR2 (germline): MGHRA, YSYEKL. CDR3 DNA: TGCGCCAGCAGCCCGGGACAGGAGGGAAACACCATATATTTT. This codes for CASSPGQEGNTIYF.

As concerns this clonotype: Since no conserved phenylalanine or tryptophan closes the CDR3, a read error is the likely cause. The V and J genes are TRBV4-1 and TRBJ2-1; TRBD1 agrees at 9 bases. This CDR3 spans 16 amino acids. In germline, CDR1 is MGHRA, CDR2 YSYEKL. V lost 10 bases and J lost 6; bases outside the gene matches: 16. The CDR3 DNA reads as TGCGCCACCAAGGAGACCGGGACAGGGAGGTTCAATGAGCAGTTCTTA. It encodes CATKETGTGRFNEQFL.

This clonotype has only one observation. V and J are TRBV7-3 and TRBJ1-1; 8 bases are shared with TRBD1. The CDR3 loop spans 16 amino acids. Trimming cost V 0 bases and J 1 base; bases outside gene matches: 4. Germline V gene sequence: CDR1 SGHTA, CDR2 FQGTGA. The CDR3 is CASSLTRTGTNTEAFF. The CDR3 DNA reads as TGTGCCAGCAGCTTAACCCGGACAGGGACGAACACTGAAGCTTTCTTT.

This chain links TRBV20-1 with TRBJ2-7; D uncertain. The V and J ends lost 4 bases and 2 bases respectively, with 15 bases between them. In germline, CDR1 is DFQATT, CDR2 SNEGSKA (reference sequence). CDR3 size: 14 residues. The CDR3 loop is CSAIFPRGPYEQYF. The CDR3 DNA follows: TGCAGTGCTATTTTCCCACGAGGTCCCTACGAGCAGTACTTC.

In this sample, this clonotype turned up a few times. This rearrangement joins TRBV13 to TRBJ2-7, with 9 bases matching TRBD1. J gave up 6 bases and V 0 bases, and 3 bases lay outside the gene matches. Germline CDR1 reads PRHDT; CDR2 reads FYEKMQ (reference sequence). The CDR3 length is 14 residues. This chain's CDR3 is CASSLGYRGLEQYF. Written as DNA, the CDR3 is TGTGCCAGCAGCTTAGGGTACAGGGGGCTCGAGCAGTACTTC.

This clonotype occurred a few times. The chain joins TRBV18 to TRBJ1-3, with D hard to call. CDR1 KGHSH and CDR2 LQKENI come from the germline V gene. Trimming stripped 3 bases from V and 1 base from J, with 10 bases between. The CDR3 is 15 amino acids. The CDR3, as DNA: TGTGCCAGCTCACCTCCGGCAGTGTCTGGAAACACCATATATTTT. Residues: CASSPPAVSGNTIYF.